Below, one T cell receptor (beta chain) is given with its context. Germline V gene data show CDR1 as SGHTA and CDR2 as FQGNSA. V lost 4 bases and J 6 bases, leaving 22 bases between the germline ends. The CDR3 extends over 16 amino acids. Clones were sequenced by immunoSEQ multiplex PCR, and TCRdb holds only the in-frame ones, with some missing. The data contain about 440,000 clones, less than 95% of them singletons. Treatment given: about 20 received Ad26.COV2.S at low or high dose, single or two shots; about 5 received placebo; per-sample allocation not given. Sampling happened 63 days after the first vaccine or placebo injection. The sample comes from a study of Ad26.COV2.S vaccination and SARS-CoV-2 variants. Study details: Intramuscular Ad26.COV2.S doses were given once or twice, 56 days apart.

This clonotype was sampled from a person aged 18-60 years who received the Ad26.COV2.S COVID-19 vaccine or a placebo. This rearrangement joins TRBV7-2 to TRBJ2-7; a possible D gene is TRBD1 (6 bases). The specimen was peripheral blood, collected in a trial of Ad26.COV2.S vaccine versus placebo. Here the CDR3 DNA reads TGTGCCAGCAGCTCCCCTTCTGGGGGCCCAGGACGCGAGCAGTACTTC. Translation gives CASSSPSGGPGREQYF.